What follows are 22 T cell receptor beta chains derived from one specimen sequenced in a study of blood T cell repertoires in COVID-19. Assay: immunoSEQ multiplex PCR; the TCRdb copy retains only in-frame clones and omits some. The sample has 400,000 or so clones, approximately 87% seen once. The sequencing sample was made of PBMCs or T cells enriched from blood (not recorded which). The receptor set was obtained from a man in his forties or fifties in a cohort exposed to, infected with or recovered from COVID-19 (not recorded which).

The rearrangement links TRBV5-4 to TRBJ1-4, with 10 bases fitting TRBD1. CDR3 length equals 16 residues. V shed 1 base, J shed 8 bases, and the junction held 8 bases outside the gene matches. Germline V gene lookup returns CDR1 SGHNT and CDR2 YYREEE (reference sequence). The CDR3 sequence is CASSLRGQGVREKLFF. The CDR3 region has the DNA TGTGCCAGCAGCTTGAGAGGACAGGGGGTTCGAGAAAAACTGTTTTTT.

CDR3 protein: CASTQRGNTEAFF. The CDR3, as DNA: TGTGCCAGCACACAAAGAGGGAACACTGAAGCTTTCTTT. This chain uses TRBV6-5 with TRBJ1-1; D uncertain. Germline V gene data show CDR1 as MNHEY and CDR2 as SVGAGI. The CDR3 runs 13 residues. The ends were cut back, 7 bases at V and 1 base at J, with 10 bases in the middle.

The J gene is TRBJ2-2, the V gene TRBV27, with D uncertain. CDR1 is MNHEY, CDR2 SMNVEV, per germline (reference sequence). Trimming removed 3 bases from V and 4 bases from J, with 9 bases in between. CDR3 length: 14 residues. CDR3 in amino acids: CASSFTALTGELFF. DNA of the CDR3: TGTGCCAGCAGTTTTACTGCGCTCACCGGGGAGCTGTTTTTT.

The V call is TRBV7-3, the J call TRBJ2-1; weak D call: TRBD2 (5 bases). Germline CDR1 SGHTA, CDR2 FQGTGA. CDR3 length: 13 amino acids. V lost 1 base and J 6 bases, leaving 7 bases between the germline ends. The DNA of the CDR3 is TGTGCCAGCAGCTTAATGGGGAGCAATGAGCAGTTCTTC. Translated: CASSLMGSNEQFF.

V gene TRBV30 combines with J gene TRBJ2-7; tentative D call: TRBD1 (5 bases). Trimming took off 2 bases at V and 13 bases at J, with 21 bases between the two ends. In germline, CDR1 is GTSNPN, CDR2 SVGIG (reference sequence). This CDR3 spans 13 amino acids. The CDR3 protein is CAWSHLGQSLGYF. The CDR3 DNA reads as TGTGCCTGGAGTCACCTGGGGCAGTCCCTCGGATACTTC.

The CDR3 coding sequence is TGTGCCAGCAGCTTTCTAGCGGGAGGCTACCAAGAGACCCAGTACTTC. Its protein product is CASSFLAGGYQETQYF. V and J are TRBV7-2 and TRBJ2-5; TRBD2 aligns across 11 bases. J lost 0 bases, V lost 3 bases, and 3 bases had no gene match. CDR3 length: 16 amino acids. The germline V gene has CDR1 SGHTA and CDR2 FQGNSA.

V and J are TRBV3-1 (or the pseudogene TRBV3-2) and TRBJ2-7; the match to TRBD2 covers 7 bases. Germline lookup yields CDR1 LGHDT and CDR2 YNNKEL (reference sequence). The V segment lost 4 bases and the J segment 5 bases; nucleotides outside the gene matches: 5. The CDR3 consists of 13 residues. The CDR3 region is CASSRAGTNEQYF. The DNA of the CDR3 is TGTGCCAGCAGCCGGGCCGGGACTAACGAGCAGTACTTC.

The V call is TRBV7-6, the J call TRBJ2-1; 10 bases agree with TRBD2. There are 15 residues in the CDR3. The trim removed 6 bases at V and 7 bases at J, leaving 9 bases unmatched. The germline gives CDR1 SGHVS, CDR2 FNYEAQ. The CDR3 DNA reads as TGTGCCAGCAGTTATAGCGGGAGGCCTAAAAATGAGCAGTTCTTC. Translation: CASSYSGRPKNEQFF.

This rearrangement joins TRBV5-6 to TRBJ1-2, with D perhaps matching TRBD1 (6 bases). The germline gives CDR1 SGHDT, CDR2 YYEEEE. The CDR3 runs to 16 residues. V was trimmed by 0 bases and J by 5 bases, leaving 17 bases between them. The chain's CDR3 is CASSLGNSGHSYGYTF. The CDR3 DNA is TGTGCCAGCAGCTTGGGGAATTCGGGACATTCGTATGGCTACACCTTC. Full variable domain (rest looked up from reference TRBV5-6 and TRBJ1-2): DAGVTQSPTHLIKTRGQQVTLRCSPKSGHDTVSWYQQALGQGPQFIFQYYEEEERQRGNFPDRFSGHQFPNYSSELNVNALLLGDSALYLCASSLGNSGHSYGYTFGSGTRLTVV.

The genes are TRBV28 and TRBJ2-5, with 9 nucleotides matching TRBD1. Germline CDR1 is MDHEN and CDR2 is SYDVKM. The CDR3 runs to 16 residues. Trimming took 4 bases from V and 4 from J; bases not matched to a gene: 10. The CDR3 DNA is TGTGCCAGCAGTTCTCCCGGGACAGGGTTAGGAGAGACCCAGTACTTC. It translates to CASSSPGTGLGETQYF.

V gene TRBV19 combines with J gene TRBJ1-1; possibly TRBD1 for D (5 bases). The CDR3 loop spans 16 amino acids. Between the trimmed V and J ends, which lost 5 bases and 3 bases, there was a span of 19 bases. Per the germline V gene, CDR1 is LNHDA and CDR2 is SQIVND (reference sequence). The chain's CDR3 is CASSGGMGGGHTEAFF. In DNA, the CDR3 is TGTGCCAGTAGTGGCGGAATGGGGGGAGGACACACTGAAGCTTTCTTT.

This chain links TRBV28 with TRBJ1-4; D uncertain. This CDR3 contains 14 residues. The V end lost 3 bases, the J end lost 2 bases, and 7 bases lay between the germline ends. CDR1 is MDHEN, CDR2 SYDVKM, per germline. In DNA, the CDR3 is TGTGCCAGCAGTTTTCAGGCGACTAATGAAAAACTGTTTTTT. Protein: CASSFQATNEKLFF.

The CDR3: CASSFEVNYGYTF. The CDR3 nucleotides are TGTGCCAGCAGTTTTGAGGTCAACTATGGCTACACCTTC. The chain has TRBV28 and TRBJ1-2; D uncertain. With 3 bases removed from V and 2 bases from J, the gap between germline ends came to 7 bases. The length of the CDR3 is 13 residues. Looked up from germline, CDR1 is MDHEN and CDR2 is SYDVKM.

The chain employs TRBV3-1 (or the pseudogene TRBV3-2) and TRBJ2-1; 15 bases fit TRBD2. The CDR3 runs 16 residues. The germline gives CDR1 LGHDT, CDR2 YNNKEL (reference sequence). Trimming took 4 bases from V and 6 from J; bases not matched to a gene: 4. In nucleotides, the CDR3 is TGTGCCAGCAGCCCCCAGGGACTAGCGGGAGGCAATGAGCAGTTCTTC. It yields the protein CASSPQGLAGGNEQFF.

The chain uses TRBV29-1 and TRBJ1-2; no clear D gene. With 3 bases removed from V and 1 base from J, the gap between germline ends came to 9 bases. The germline gives CDR1 SQVTM, CDR2 ANQGSEA. The CDR3 spans 13 residues. The CDR3 coding sequence is TGCAGCGTTGATTTGGGGAGTAACTATGGCTACACCTTC. Amino acids: CSVDLGSNYGYTF.

The chain has TRBV6-5 and TRBJ1-2; 8 bases are a match to TRBD1. The CDR3 totals 15 residues. Germline CDR1 is MNHEY and CDR2 is SVGAGI. The junction had 4 bases not matched to a gene; V was cut back by 2 bases and J by 2 bases. CDR3 sequence (DNA): TGTGCCAGCAGTTACGGGCGACAGGGGAACTATGGCTACACCTTC. This gives the protein CASSYGRQGNYGYTF.

This clone appeared a single time. This chain links TRBV30 with TRBJ1-2; the match to TRBD1 covers 8 bases. The germline V gene encodes CDR1 GTSNPN and CDR2 SVGIG (reference sequence). CDR3 length: 14 amino acids. Trimming cost V 2 bases and J 4 bases; bases outside gene matches: 6. The CDR3 DNA sequence: TGTGCCTGGAGTCGTCAAGGACAGGGCTATGGCTACACCTTC. It encodes CAWSRQGQGYGYTF.

This clone was counted a single time. This chain joins TRBV20-1 and TRBJ2-1, with TRBD2 matching over 9 bases. This CDR3 has 14 amino acids. V was clipped by 5 bases and J by 5 bases; unmatched bases: 7. From germline, CDR1 is DFQATT and CDR2 SNEGSKA (reference sequence). The CDR3 is CSACGLAGHNEQFF. The CDR3 DNA reads TGCAGTGCTTGTGGGCTAGCGGGGCACAATGAGCAGTTCTTC.

This chain connects TRBV11-3 to TRBJ2-1; D perhaps matches TRBD2 (5 bases). The CDR3 loop spans 13 amino acids. V lost 4 bases to trimming and J lost 5 bases, with 9 bases between them. The germline gives CDR1 SGHNT, CDR2 YENEEA. The CDR3 is CASSSTSDNEQFF. DNA for the CDR3: TGTGCCAGCAGCTCCACTAGTGACAATGAGCAGTTCTTC.

The CDR3 DNA reads TGTGCCAGCAGTTTATCGGGCTATGGCTACACCTTC. Its translation is CASSLSGYGYTF. The genes are TRBV28 and TRBJ1-2, with D uncertain. Deletions cut 1 base from V and 4 bases from J, with 4 bases between. The CDR3 extends over 12 amino acids. CDR1 MDHEN and CDR2 SYDVKM come from the germline V gene.

J is TRBJ2-6 and V is TRBV27, with a tentative D call TRBD1 (6 bases). This CDR3 has 17 residues. Germline V gives CDR1 MNHEY, CDR2 SMNVEV (reference sequence). V was trimmed by 3 bases and J by 0 bases, leaving 12 bases between them. CDR3 sequence reads: CASSFSGVLSGANVLTF. CDR3 DNA: TGTGCCAGCAGTTTTTCAGGGGTCCTCTCTGGGGCCAACGTCCTGACTTTC.

This clone is a singleton in its sample. The chain employs TRBV30 and TRBJ1-1, with 10 bases matching TRBD1. The CDR3 has 15 residues. V was clipped by 2 bases and J by 4 bases; unmatched bases: 7. Germline CDR1 GTSNPN, CDR2 SVGIG (reference sequence). CDR3 DNA sequence: TGTGCCTGGAGTCCGAGAGGACAGGGGGGCACTGAAGCTTTCTTT. Translation: CAWSPRGQGGTEAFF.